A single sample gave rise to the 18 T cell receptor beta chains below, sequenced in a study of T cells in Graves' hyperthyroidism and ophthalmopathy. Amplification yielded TCR beta CDR3 regions, with RNA transcripts as the source. With the HTBI primer set, the TCR CDR3 went through a first round of RT-PCR. TCRdb reprocessed the multiplex PCR reads via MiXCR and lists one record per CDR3 protein. The table lists approximately 600,000 distinct CDR3 sequences, less than 25% of them singletons, with around a third in the top ten. Sequenced sample: blood. The receptors originated from a man under 40 with Graves' ophthalmopathy.

This clonotype was observed a handful of times. The chain combines TRBV12-3 or TRBV12-4 with TRBJ2-1; D perhaps matches TRBD1 (6 bases). V was clipped by 10 bases and J by 5 bases, with 15 bases between them. The CDR3 contains 13 residues. CDR3 bases: TGTGCCATTCACAGGGCGGTAGACAATGAGCAGTTCTTC. It yields the protein CAIHRAVDNEQFF.

The CDR3 reads CASSSTPLNTGELFF. The CDR3 DNA reads as TGTGCCAGCAGTTCCACCCCGTTAAACACCGGGGAGCTGTTTTTT. The chain links TRBV28 to TRBJ2-2, with D uncertain. The CDR3 is 15 amino acids. CDR1 is MDHEN, CDR2 SYDVKM, per germline. V lost 4 bases to trimming and J lost 2 bases, with 11 bases between them.

The rearrangement joins TRBV6-5 to TRBJ2-1; 8 positions agree with TRBD2. V was clipped by 1 base and J by 1 base; unmatched bases: 9. In germline, CDR1 is MNHEY, CDR2 SVGAGI. This CDR3 has 18 amino acids. CDR3 sequence (DNA): TGTGCCAGCAGTTACTTATTCAGCGGGGGCAGGTCCTACAATGAGCAGTTCTTC. It yields the protein CASSYLFSGGRSYNEQFF.

This clonotype appeared many times. The chain links TRBV28 to TRBJ2-1; 11 positions agree with TRBD2. The CDR3 has 17 amino acids. The germline V gene encodes CDR1 MDHEN and CDR2 SYDVKM. The V segment lost 6 bases and the J segment 4 bases; nucleotides outside the gene matches: 11. CDR3 DNA sequence: TGTGCCAGCAGGACCCCTATAGCGGGAGGGCGGTACAATGAGCAGTTCTTC. This codes for CASRTPIAGGRYNEQFF.

This clonotype was seen at least ten times. The V call is TRBV29-1, the J call TRBJ2-7; D is uncertain. This CDR3 has 12 amino acids. CDR1 and CDR2 from the germline V gene are SQVTM and ANQGSEA. Deletions cut 7 bases from V and 1 base from J, with 11 bases between. CDR3 coding DNA: TGCAGCGCCGAGGACGGTTCCTACGAGCAGTACTTC. Protein: CSAEDGSYEQYF.

The J gene is TRBJ1-5, the V gene TRBV10-2; TRBD1 might be the D (6 bases). Per germline, CDR1 WSHSY and CDR2 SAAADI. CDR3 length: 17 residues. Trimming cost V 2 bases and J 4 bases, with 18 bases left between them. CDR3 nucleotides: TGCGCCAGCAGTGAGCCGGCCCTTTGGGGGCCTAATCAGCCCCAGCATTTT. Translation: CASSEPALWGPNQPQHF.

This clonotype was detected a few times. The chain couples TRBV29-1 to TRBJ1-1, with 10 bases lining up with TRBD1. This CDR3 has 14 residues. In germline, CDR1 is SQVTM, CDR2 ANQGSEA. J gave up 4 bases and V 5 bases, and 7 bases lay outside the gene matches. The CDR3 DNA follows: TGCAGCGTTACCGACAGGGGGCTGTCCACTGAAGCTTTCTTT. The encoded protein is CSVTDRGLSTEAFF.

The chain carries TRBV14 and TRBJ1-3; D gene uncertain. Germline assignment: CDR1 SGHDN and CDR2 FVKESK. The CDR3 runs to 16 residues. Trimming removed 2 bases from V and 2 bases from J, with 13 bases in between. The CDR3 loop is CASSQFMGSPGNTIYF. The DNA of the CDR3 is TGTGCCAGCAGCCAATTCATGGGGAGTCCTGGAAACACCATATATTTT.

The table lists this clonotype with many counts. The chain is built from TRBV30 and TRBJ1-1; D uncertain. This CDR3 contains 13 residues. Germline V gene lookup returns CDR1 GTSNPN and CDR2 SVGIG (reference sequence). The V gene lost 3 bases and the J gene lost 4 bases, with 12 bases spanning the gap. DNA for the CDR3: TGTGCCTGGAGGAGGACCCGAGGCACTGAAGCTTTCTTT. This codes for CAWRRTRGTEAFF.

This clonotype was detected ten times or more. The chain recombines TRBV18 with TRBJ2-3; 7 positions match TRBD1. J lost 3 bases, V lost 6 bases, and 9 bases had no gene match. The CDR3 covers 15 residues. The germline CDR1 and CDR2 sequences are KGHSH and LQKENI. The CDR3 DNA reads as TGTGCCAGCTCTCACGACAGGGATCAGACAGATACGCAGTATTTT. It codes for CASSHDRDQTDTQYF.

At least ten counts were recorded for this clonotype. The chain links TRBV18 to TRBJ2-3; no firm D call. This CDR3 is built from 13 residues. CDR1 is KGHSH, CDR2 LQKENI, per germline. The ends were cut back, 2 bases at V and 4 bases at J, with 7 bases in the middle. Written as DNA, the CDR3 is TGTGCCAGCTCACCAACGGTGTCAGATACGCAGTATTTT. Protein: CASSPTVSDTQYF.

This clonotype was counted only a few times. V and J are TRBV11-2 and TRBJ2-2, with TRBD2 matching over 10 bases. The V gene's germline CDR1 is SGHAT and CDR2 FQNNGV. V was clipped by 4 bases and J by 6 bases; unmatched bases: 14. CDR3 length: 18 residues. DNA of the CDR3: TGTGCCAGCAGCTCCAGAACCCGACTAGCGGGTGAAGCCGGGGAGCTGTTTTTT. It encodes CASSSRTRLAGEAGELFF.

This clonotype turned up a few times. This chain links TRBV30 with TRBJ1-3; D not certain. With 0 bases removed from V and 0 bases from J, the gap between germline ends came to 15 bases. The germline gives CDR1 GTSNPN, CDR2 SVGIG (reference sequence). CDR3 length: 17 residues. This chain's CDR3 is CAWSVLVTFYSGNTIYF. Here the CDR3 DNA reads TGTGCCTGGAGTGTACTCGTCACATTTTACTCTGGAAACACCATATATTTT.

The V gene is TRBV5-8, the J gene TRBJ1-1; D is possibly TRBD1 (6 bases). Germline V lookup: CDR1 SGHTS, CDR2 YDEGEE. The CDR3 is made up of 16 amino acids. The V gene lost 0 bases and the J gene lost 0 bases, with 12 bases spanning the gap. The CDR3 DNA reads as TGTGCCAGCAGCTTGGGGGGAACAGGGATGAACACTGAAGCTTTCTTT. Translation gives CASSLGGTGMNTEAFF.

This clonotype appeared a few times. A much bigger clone sits one base away, suggesting this may be a read error. The V and J genes are TRBV28 and TRBJ2-7; D is possibly TRBD1 or TRBD2 (5 bases each). With 5 bases removed from V and 5 bases from J, the gap between germline ends came to 19 bases. Germline lookup yields CDR1 MDHEN and CDR2 SYDVKM. This CDR3 is 15 amino acids long. This CDR3 reads CASSGGWGRGDEQYF. CDR3 DNA sequence: TGTGCCAGCAGTGGAGGTTGGGGCCGGGGTGACGAGCAGTACTTC.

This clonotype was seen repeatedly, ten times or more. This sequence joins TRBV28 and TRBJ2-7, with 7 bases that match TRBD1. From germline, CDR1 is MDHEN and CDR2 SYDVKM. V shed 4 bases and J 4 bases; nucleotides not matched to a gene: 7. The CDR3 runs to 14 residues. The CDR3 DNA reads as TGTGCCAGCAGTTCGACCTACAGGGGTTACGAGCAGTACTTC. This gives the protein CASSSTYRGYEQYF.

At least ten counts were recorded for this clonotype. The chain recombines TRBV12-3 or TRBV12-4 with TRBJ1-2; no reliable D call. Deletions cut 3 bases from V and 5 bases from J, with 7 bases between. The CDR3 is 12 amino acids. The CDR3 region has the DNA TGTGCCAGCAGTTTCGGAGATTATGGCTACACCTTC. This codes for CASSFGDYGYTF.

This clonotype was seen ten or more times. Sequence at one end of the junction differs from germline and may be a read error. The gene calls are TRBV28 and TRBJ1-5; tentatively, D is TRBD1 (6 bases). Germline assignment: CDR1 MDHEN and CDR2 SYDVKM. This CDR3 has 14 residues. The CDR3 reads CASRGGAQNRPQHF. The DNA of the CDR3 is TGTGCCAGCAGGGGGGGGGCCCAGAATCGGCCCCAGCATTTT.